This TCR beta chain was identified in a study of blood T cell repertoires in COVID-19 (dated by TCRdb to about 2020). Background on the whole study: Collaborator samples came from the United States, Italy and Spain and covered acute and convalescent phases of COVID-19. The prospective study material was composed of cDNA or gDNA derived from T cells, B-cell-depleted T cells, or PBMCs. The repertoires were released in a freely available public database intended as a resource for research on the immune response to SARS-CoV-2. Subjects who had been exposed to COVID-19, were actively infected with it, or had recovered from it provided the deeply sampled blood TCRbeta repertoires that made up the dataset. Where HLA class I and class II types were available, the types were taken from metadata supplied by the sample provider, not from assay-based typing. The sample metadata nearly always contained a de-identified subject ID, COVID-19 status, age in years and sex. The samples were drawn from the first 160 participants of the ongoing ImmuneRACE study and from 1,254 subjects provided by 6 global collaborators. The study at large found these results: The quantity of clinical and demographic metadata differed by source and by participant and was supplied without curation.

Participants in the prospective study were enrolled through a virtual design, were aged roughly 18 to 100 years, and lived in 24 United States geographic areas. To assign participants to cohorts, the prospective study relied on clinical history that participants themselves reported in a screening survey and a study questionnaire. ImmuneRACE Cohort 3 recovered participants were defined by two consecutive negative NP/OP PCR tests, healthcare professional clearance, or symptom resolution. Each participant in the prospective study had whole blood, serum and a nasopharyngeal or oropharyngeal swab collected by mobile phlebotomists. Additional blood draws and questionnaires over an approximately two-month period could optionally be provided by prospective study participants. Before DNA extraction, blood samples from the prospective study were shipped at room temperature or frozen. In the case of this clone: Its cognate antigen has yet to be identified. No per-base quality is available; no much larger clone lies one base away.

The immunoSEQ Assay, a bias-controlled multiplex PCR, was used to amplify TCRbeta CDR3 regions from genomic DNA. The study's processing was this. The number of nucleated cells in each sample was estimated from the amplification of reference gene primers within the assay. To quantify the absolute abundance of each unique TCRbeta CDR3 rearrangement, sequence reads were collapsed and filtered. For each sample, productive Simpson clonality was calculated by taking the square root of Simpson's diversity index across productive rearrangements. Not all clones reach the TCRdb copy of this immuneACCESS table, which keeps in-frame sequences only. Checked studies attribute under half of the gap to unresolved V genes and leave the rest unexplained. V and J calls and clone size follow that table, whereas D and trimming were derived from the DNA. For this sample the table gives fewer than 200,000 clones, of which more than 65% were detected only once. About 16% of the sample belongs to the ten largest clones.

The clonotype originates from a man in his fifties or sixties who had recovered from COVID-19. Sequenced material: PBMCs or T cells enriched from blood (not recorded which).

The CDR3 in this case is CASSVSRGGSRGYTF. The sequenced DNA: TGTGCCAGCAGTGTATCCCGGGGAGGGTCTCGGGGCTACACCTTC. The chain is assembled from TRBV7-9 and TRBJ1-2, with no confidently assigned D gene. A distance of 22 bases separates the germline ends of V and J, which lose 6 bases and 8 bases respectively. From the cysteine through the phenylalanine, the CDR3 covers 15 amino acids. The only DNA kept is the CDR3, 45 bases in frame from the first base. In the germline V gene (reference sequence), CDR1 corresponds to SEHNR and CDR2 to FQNEAQ.